The text below deals with one T cell receptor beta chain. This clonotype was detected many times. Its antigen remains undetermined. There are no base qualities to consult, and no much larger clone falls within one base. The sample originates from a study of spatial heterogeneity in lung cancer (dated by TCRdb to between 2018 and 2021). A note on the overall study: Beta-chain transcripts were consistently detected in greater numbers than alpha-chain transcripts, which likely reflects a higher abundance of beta-chain transcripts. TCR alpha and beta repertoires were quantitatively compared across multiple tumor regions, matched nontumor lung and blood in non-small cell lung cancer. TCR repertoire features were related to nonsynonymous mutation counts determined by whole-exome sequencing of tumor tissue. In the raw uncorrected reads, each unique combination of TCR and UMI appeared on average more than ten times. At surgery, both alpha and beta chains were TCR-sequenced in fewer than 250 tumor regions, 63 to 65 matched nontumor lung samples and a few dozen PBMC samples. Study-level results and caveats: Confirming at a functional level the hypothesis that regional TCRs recognize regional mutations was considered to require additional single-cell paired TCR alpha and beta sequencing. Ubiquitous expanded tumor TCRs were found in blood more often at tumor resection than at routine follow-up.

Per the germline V gene (reference sequence), LGHDT is the CDR1 and YNNKEL is the CDR2. V is cut by 3 bases and J by 0 bases, and the space between the germline ends is 9 bases. The CDR3 has 15 amino acids, counting the end cysteine and phenylalanine. Here the CDR3 DNA is all that survives: 45 bases in frame from base 1. The method behind the library was 5' RACE. The run used a NextSeq 500. The TCR library protocol attached a unique molecular identifier to each TCR cDNA molecule to allow correction of PCR and sequencing errors. Turning to the authors' computational methods: TCR identification, UMI-based error correction and CDR3 extraction were all carried out with Decombinator tools. TCRs above a frequency of 2 per 1,000, corresponding to the top 1% of the tumor frequency distribution, were defined as expanded. Rényi diversity was computed with the R vegan package after subsampling each repertoire 100 times to 5,000 TCRs. CDR3 similarity networks were constructed using string-kernel similarity of amino acid triplets, with links drawn between CDR3s whose pairwise similarity was above 0.82. TCRdb itself trimmed the public reads at Q25 with fastp, ran MiXCR and retained productive beta chains. Identical CDR3 proteins give one entry, which carries the most common genes and DNA. The V and J calls and clone size are TCRdb's, not the authors'. The sample table holds tens of thousands of distinct CDR3 sequences, of which 5.2% were seen once. The top ten constitute about 30% of the sample.

The sample's time point label, decoded: sample taken at primary tumor resection. For TCR sequencing, whole RNA was extracted from tumor and nontumor lung tissue, or from cryopreserved PBMC samples, and no cell sorting was done. Samples were obtained from 72 patients with early-stage, untreated non-small cell lung cancer from the lung TRACERx cohort. A patient was chosen for TCR sequencing only when enough RNA was available from at least two tumor regions. The chain uses TRBV3-1 and TRBJ2-4, with the D gene not confidently named. The specimen was PBMCs, collected at surgery. The TCR was taken from a female donor with early-stage non-small cell lung cancer. The CDR3 protein is CASSQGILAKNIQYF. The DNA sequence reads TGTGCCAGCAGCCAGGGGATTCTAGCCAAAAACATTCAGTACTTC.